Below, 12 T cell receptor beta chains from the same sample are listed, as sequenced in a study of CXCR3-negative and CXCR3-positive naive CD8 T cells. Study results and limitations: Naive cells with CXCR3 showed TRB CDR3s that were more hydrophobic than those in CXCR3-negative naive cells.

UMI-tagged TRB cDNA libraries were built via 5' RACE. With the 5' RACE reads reprocessed, TCRdb shows one record per CDR3 protein and no DNA. Its clone listing holds about 150,000 distinct CDR3 sequences. No cognate antigen is known for these TCRs. The material sequenced was naive CXCR3+ CD8+ T cells from blood. Subset: CD45RO-CCR7+CD27+CD95- naive CD8+ T cells expressing CXCR3 (TNR3+). These receptors all stem from a human donor in good health. Some clones in this sample may be carry-over from other donors' samples.

The J gene is TRBJ2-1, the V gene TRBV4-1; TCRdb proposes TRBD2, but this gene call is untestable without DNA. The CDR3 has 16 amino acids. From germline, CDR1 is MGHRA and CDR2 YSYEKL. Here the CDR3 reads CASSHRTSGTDNEQFF.

The chain joins TRBV6-5 to TRBJ2-7; TCRdb picks TRBD1, but there is no DNA to check that call. CDR3 length: 11 residues. Germline loops: CDR1 MNHEY, CDR2 SVGAGI. This CDR3 is CASSPGSEQYF.

The chain recombines TRBV7-3 with TRBJ2-1. This CDR3 contains 12 residues. CDR1 is SGHTA and CDR2 is FQGTGA in the germline V gene. The CDR3 loop reads CASSFVSNEQFF.

This chain uses TRBV15 with TRBJ1-5. The germline V gene has CDR1 LNHNV and CDR2 YYDKDF (reference sequence). This CDR3 has 12 amino acids. The CDR3 spells CATSRGNQPQHF.

The chain couples TRBV18 to TRBJ2-7; TCRdb's D call, TRBD2, is unchecked because there is no DNA. This CDR3 comprises 14 residues. CDR1 KGHSH and CDR2 LQKENI come from the germline V gene. The CDR3 is CASSPTSVPYEQCF.

The V and J genes are TRBV27 and TRBJ2-3; TCRdb gives TRBD2 as the D gene, but with no DNA this cannot be confirmed. The CDR3 consists of 14 residues. Per the germline V gene, CDR1 is MNHEY and CDR2 is SMNVEV (reference sequence). CDR3 sequence reads: CASSGGASTDTQYF.

The V call is TRBV4-1, the J call TRBJ2-1; TCRdb's D gene call, TRBD1, goes unchecked for lack of DNA. Germline CDR1 is MGHRA and CDR2 is YSYEKL. The CDR3 runs 15 residues. The CDR3 is CASSQGNTGINEQFF.

V and J are TRBV4-1 and TRBJ2-1; TCRdb calls TRBD1, which cannot be checked without DNA. Germline V gives CDR1 MGHRA, CDR2 YSYEKL. There are 15 residues in the CDR3. The CDR3: CASSIEGQGRNEQFF.

The rearrangement uses TRBV27 and TRBJ2-7. This CDR3 is built from 14 residues. Looked up from germline, CDR1 is MNHEY and CDR2 is SMNVEV (reference sequence). The CDR3 sequence is CASSFFGGPYEQYF.

The chain couples TRBV5-6 to TRBJ2-7; TCRdb returns TRBD1, unconfirmable since there is no DNA. This CDR3 spans 14 amino acids. Germline CDR1 is SGHDT and CDR2 is YYEEEE. The CDR3 loop reads CASSLGGLSYEQYF. Full variable domain (remainder filled in from reference TRBV5-6 and TRBJ2-7): DAGVTQSPTHLIKTRGQQVTLRCSPKSGHDTVSWYQQALGQGPQFIFQYYEEEERQRGNFPDRFSGHQFPNYSSELNVNALLLGDSALYLCASSLGGLSYEQYFGPGTRLTVT.

The chain combines TRBV12-3 or TRBV12-4 with TRBJ2-1; checking the TCRdb D call of TRBD1 is not possible without DNA. The CDR3 consists of 12 residues. The CDR3 reads CASTSGGVEQFF.

CDR3 residues: CASSVDPYTSHEQYF. The rearrangement joins TRBV7-9 to TRBJ2-7; TCRdb gives TRBD1 as the D gene, but with no DNA this cannot be confirmed. The CDR3 covers 15 residues. Germline V gene data show CDR1 as SEHNR and CDR2 as FQNEAQ (reference sequence).